The entry that follows covers one T cell receptor beta chain sequence. Its specificity is not known. Regarding time point: peak reinfection, 3 to 8 weeks after reinfection detection. Sorted cells were sequenced directly ex vivo without any in vitro expansion. The data are from a study of memory CD8 T cells in hepatitis C reinfection. Study-level background: A positive HCV RNA test after two negatives ≥60 days apart defined reinfection. Peak reinfection samples were taken 3 to 8 weeks after detection.

Generated by immunoSEQ multiplex PCR, the TCRdb table keeps only in-frame clones and is missing some. The sample gives roughly 43,000 clones, 85% to 90% of which show up once; 1% to 1.5% is in the top ten. Study results and limitations: Only 4 or 5 donors prevented definitive conclusions about public clonotypes.

Sequenced input: naive CD8+ T cells sorted from blood. This sequence was found in a man between 18 and 35 years old with hepatitis C virus infection.

The CDR3 sequence: CASSFRQGSYEQYF. The DNA of the CDR3 is TGTGCCAGCAGTTTCCGACAGGGATCCTACGAGCAGTACTTC. The chain links TRBV6-1 to TRBJ2-7; the match to TRBD1 covers 7 bases. Germline assignment: CDR1 MNHNS and CDR2 SASEGT. The CDR3 covers 14 residues. V lost 5 bases, J lost 1 base, and 5 bases stayed unmatched.